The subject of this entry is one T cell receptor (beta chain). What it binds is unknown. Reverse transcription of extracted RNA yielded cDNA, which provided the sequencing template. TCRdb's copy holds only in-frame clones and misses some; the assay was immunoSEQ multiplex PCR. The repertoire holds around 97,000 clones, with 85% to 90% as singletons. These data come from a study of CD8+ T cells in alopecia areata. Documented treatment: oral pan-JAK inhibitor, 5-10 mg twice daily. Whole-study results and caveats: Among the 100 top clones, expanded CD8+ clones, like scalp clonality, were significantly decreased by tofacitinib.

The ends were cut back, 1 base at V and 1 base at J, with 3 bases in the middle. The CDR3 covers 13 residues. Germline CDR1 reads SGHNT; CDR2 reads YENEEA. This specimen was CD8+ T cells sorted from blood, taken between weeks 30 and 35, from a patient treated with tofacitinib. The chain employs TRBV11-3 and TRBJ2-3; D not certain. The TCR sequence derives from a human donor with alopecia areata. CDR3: CASSLAGTDTQYF. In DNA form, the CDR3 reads TGTGCCAGCAGCTTAGCCGGCACAGATACGCAGTATTTT.